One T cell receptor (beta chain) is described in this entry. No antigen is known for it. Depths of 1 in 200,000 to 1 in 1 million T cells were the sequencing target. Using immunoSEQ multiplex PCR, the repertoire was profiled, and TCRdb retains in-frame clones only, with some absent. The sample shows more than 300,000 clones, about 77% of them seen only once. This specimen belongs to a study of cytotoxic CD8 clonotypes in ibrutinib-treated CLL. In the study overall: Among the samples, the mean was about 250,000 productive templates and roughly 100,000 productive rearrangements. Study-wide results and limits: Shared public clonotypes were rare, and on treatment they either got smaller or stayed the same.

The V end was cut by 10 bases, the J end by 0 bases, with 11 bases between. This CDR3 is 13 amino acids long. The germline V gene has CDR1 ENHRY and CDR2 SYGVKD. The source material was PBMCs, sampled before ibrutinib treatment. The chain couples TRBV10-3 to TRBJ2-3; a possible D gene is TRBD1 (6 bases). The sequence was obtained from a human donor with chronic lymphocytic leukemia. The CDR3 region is CATRDISTDTQYF. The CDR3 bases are TGTGCCACGAGGGACATTAGCACAGATACGCAGTATTTT.